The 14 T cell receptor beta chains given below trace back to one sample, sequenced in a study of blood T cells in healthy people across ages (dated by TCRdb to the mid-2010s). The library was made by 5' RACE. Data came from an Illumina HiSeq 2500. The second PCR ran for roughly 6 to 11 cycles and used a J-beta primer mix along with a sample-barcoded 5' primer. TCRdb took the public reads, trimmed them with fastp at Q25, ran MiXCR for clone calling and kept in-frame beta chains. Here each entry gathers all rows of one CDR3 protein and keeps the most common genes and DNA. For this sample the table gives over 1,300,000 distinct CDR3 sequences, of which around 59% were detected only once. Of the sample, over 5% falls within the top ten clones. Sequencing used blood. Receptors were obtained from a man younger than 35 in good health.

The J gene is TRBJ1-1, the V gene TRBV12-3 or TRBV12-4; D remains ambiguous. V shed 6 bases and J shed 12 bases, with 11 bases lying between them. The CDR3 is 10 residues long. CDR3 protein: CASSLSTPFF. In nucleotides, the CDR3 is TGTGCCAGCAGCCTTTCGACCCCTTTCTTT.

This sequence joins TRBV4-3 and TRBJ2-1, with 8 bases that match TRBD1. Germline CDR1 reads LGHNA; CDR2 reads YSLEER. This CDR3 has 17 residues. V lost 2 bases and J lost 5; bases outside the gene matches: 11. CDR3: CASSQYRTGWPDNEQFF. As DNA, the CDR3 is TGCGCCAGCAGCCAATACCGGACAGGGTGGCCTGACAATGAGCAGTTCTTC.

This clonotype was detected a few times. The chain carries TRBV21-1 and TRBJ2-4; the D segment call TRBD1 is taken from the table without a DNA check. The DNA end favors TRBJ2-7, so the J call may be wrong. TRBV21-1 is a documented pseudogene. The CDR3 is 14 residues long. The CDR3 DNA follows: TGTGCCAGCAGCAAATTACAGGGGATCGACGAGCAGTACTTC. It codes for CASSKLQGIDEQYF.

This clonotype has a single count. The CDR3 protein is CVSREQETQYF. In DNA form, the CDR3 reads TGCGTCAGTCGGGAACAAGAGACCCAGTACTTC. This chain joins TRBV5-1 and TRBJ2-5, with a tentative D call TRBD2 (5 bases). From germline, CDR1 is SGHRS and CDR2 YFSETQ. This CDR3 is built from 11 residues.

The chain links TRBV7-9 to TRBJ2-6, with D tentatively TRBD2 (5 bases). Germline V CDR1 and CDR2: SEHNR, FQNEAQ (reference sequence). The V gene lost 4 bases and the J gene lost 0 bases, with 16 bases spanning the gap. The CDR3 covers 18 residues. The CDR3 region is CASSSSSRALSGANVLTF. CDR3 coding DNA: TGTGCCAGCAGCTCCTCTAGCCGGGCCCTCTCTGGGGCCAACGTCCTGACTTTC.

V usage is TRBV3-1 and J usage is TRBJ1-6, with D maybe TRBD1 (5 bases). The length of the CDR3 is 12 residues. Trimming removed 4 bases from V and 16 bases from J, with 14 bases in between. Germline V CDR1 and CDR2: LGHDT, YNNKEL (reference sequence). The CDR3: CASSPGIWGLHF. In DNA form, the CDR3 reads TGTGCCAGCAGCCCCGGTATATGGGGGCTCCACTTT.

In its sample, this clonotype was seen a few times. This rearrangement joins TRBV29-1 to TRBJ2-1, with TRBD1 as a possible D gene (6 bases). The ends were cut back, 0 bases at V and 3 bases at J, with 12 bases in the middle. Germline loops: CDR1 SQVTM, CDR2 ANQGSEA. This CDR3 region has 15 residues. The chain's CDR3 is CSVEDLGQSYNEQFF. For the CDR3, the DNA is TGCAGCGTTGAAGATCTCGGACAGAGCTACAATGAGCAGTTCTTC.

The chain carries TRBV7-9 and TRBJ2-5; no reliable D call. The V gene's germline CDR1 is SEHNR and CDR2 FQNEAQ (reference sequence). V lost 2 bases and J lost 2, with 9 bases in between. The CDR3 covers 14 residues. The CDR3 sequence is CASSLRTLQETQYF. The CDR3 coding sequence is TGTGCCAGCAGCTTACGGACGCTACAAGAGACCCAGTACTTC.

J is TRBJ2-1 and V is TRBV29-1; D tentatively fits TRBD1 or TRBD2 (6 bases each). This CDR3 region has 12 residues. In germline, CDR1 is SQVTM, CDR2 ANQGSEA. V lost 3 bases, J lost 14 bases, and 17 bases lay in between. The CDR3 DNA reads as TGCAGCGTTGATAGGGGGGCCCGAGAGGAGTTCTTC. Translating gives CSVDRGAREEFF.

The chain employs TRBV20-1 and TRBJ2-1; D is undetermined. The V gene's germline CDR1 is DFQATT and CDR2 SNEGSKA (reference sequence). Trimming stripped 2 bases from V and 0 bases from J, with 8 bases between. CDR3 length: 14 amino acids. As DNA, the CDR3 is TGCAGTGCTAGACAGGCGGACTCCTACAATGAGCAGTTCTTC. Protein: CSARQADSYNEQFF.

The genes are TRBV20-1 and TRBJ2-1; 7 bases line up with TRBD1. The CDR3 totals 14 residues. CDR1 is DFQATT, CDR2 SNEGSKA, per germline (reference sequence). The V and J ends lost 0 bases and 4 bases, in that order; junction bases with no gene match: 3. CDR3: CSARDRGRYNEQFF. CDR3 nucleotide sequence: TGCAGTGCTAGAGACAGGGGGAGATACAATGAGCAGTTCTTC.

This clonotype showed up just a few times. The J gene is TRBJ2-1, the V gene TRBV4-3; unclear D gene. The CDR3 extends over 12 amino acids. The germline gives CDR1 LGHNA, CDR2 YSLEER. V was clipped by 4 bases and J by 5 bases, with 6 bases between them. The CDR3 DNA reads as TGCGCCAGCAGCCGAGTGAACAATGAGCAGTTCTTC. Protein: CASSRVNNEQFF.

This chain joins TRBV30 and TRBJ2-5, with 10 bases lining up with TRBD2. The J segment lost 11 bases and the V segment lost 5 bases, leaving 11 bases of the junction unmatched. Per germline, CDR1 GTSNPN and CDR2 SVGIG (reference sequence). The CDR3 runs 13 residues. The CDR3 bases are TGTGCCTGGGATCTAGCGGGAGTTGAGGAGCAGTACTTC. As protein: CAWDLAGVEEQYF.

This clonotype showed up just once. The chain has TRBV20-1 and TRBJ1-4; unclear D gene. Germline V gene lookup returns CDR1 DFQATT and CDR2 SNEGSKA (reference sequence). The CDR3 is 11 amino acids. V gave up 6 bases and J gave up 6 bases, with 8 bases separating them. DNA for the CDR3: TGCAGTGCAAGGACGTATGAAAAACTGTTTTTT. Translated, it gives CSARTYEKLFF.